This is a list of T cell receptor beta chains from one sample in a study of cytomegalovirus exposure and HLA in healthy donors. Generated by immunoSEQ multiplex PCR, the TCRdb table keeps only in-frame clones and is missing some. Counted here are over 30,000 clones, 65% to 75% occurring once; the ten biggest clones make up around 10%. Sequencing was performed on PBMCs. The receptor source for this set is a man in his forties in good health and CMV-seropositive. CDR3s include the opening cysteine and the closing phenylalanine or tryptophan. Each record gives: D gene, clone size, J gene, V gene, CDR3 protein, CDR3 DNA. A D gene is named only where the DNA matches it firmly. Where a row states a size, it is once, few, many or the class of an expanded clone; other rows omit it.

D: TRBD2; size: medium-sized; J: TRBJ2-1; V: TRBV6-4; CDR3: CASSDGTSGGNEQFF; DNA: TGTGCCAGCAGTGACGGGACTAGCGGGGGCAATGAGCAGTTCTTC
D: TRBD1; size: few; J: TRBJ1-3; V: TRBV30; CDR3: CAWSRDRAVSGNTIYF; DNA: TGTGCCTGGAGTAGGGACAGGGCGGTTTCTGGAAACACCATATATTTT
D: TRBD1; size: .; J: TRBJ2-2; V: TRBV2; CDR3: CASSYRGFDTGELFF; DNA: TGTGCCAGCAGTTACAGGGGGTTCGACACCGGGGAGCTGTTTTTT
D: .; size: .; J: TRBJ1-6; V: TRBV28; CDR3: CANSRDFNSPLHF; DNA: TGTGCCAATTCACGGGACTTTAATTCACCCCTCCACTTT
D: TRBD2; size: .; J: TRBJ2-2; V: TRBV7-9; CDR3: CASSYGGTGELFF; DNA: TGTGCCAGCAGCTACGGGGGGACCGGGGAGCTGTTTTTT
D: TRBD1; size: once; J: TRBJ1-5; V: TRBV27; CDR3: CASWDRDRFHQPQHF; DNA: TGTGCCAGCTGGGACCGGGACAGGTTTCACCAGCCCCAGCATTTT
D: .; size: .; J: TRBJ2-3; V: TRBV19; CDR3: CASSIDLSTDTQYF; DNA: TGTGCCAGTAGTATAGATCTGAGCACAGATACGCAGTATTTT
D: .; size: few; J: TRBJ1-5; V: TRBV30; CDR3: CAWSIKGGVYSNQPQHF; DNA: TGTGCCTGGAGTATCAAGGGGGGGGTTTATAGCAATCAGCCCCAGCATTTT
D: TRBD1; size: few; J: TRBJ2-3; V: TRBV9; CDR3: CASSPGQGVTDTQYF; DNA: TGTGCCAGCAGCCCAGGACAGGGGGTCACAGATACGCAGTATTTT
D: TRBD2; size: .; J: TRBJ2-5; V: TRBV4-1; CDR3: CASSHPRTSGEQIKETQYF; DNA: TGCGCCAGCAGCCACCCCCGGACTAGCGGAGAACAAATTAAAGAGACCCAGTACTTC
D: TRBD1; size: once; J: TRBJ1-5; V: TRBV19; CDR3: CASSPPTGLDQPQHF; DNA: TGTGCCAGTAGCCCACCGACAGGGCTGGATCAGCCCCAGCATTTT
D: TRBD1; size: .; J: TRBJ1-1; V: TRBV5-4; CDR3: CASSPGTGGNTEAFF; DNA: TGTGCCAGCAGCCCCGGGACAGGGGGAAACACTGAAGCTTTCTTT
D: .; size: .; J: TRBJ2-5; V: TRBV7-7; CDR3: CASSLDATETQYF; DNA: TGTGCCAGCAGCTTAGACGCTACAGAGACCCAGTACTTC
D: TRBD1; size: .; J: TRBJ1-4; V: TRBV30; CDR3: CAWTPGQSNNEKLFF; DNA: TGTGCCTGGACCCCGGGACAGTCCAATAATGAAAAACTGTTTTTT
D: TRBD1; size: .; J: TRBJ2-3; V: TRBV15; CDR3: CATSRDLGTATDTQYF; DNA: TGTGCCACCAGCAGAGATCTAGGGACAGCCACAGATACGCAGTATTTT
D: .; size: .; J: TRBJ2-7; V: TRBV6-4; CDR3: CATSKEVGNEQYF; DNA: TGTGCCACCTCGAAGGAAGTCGGGAACGAGCAGTACTTC
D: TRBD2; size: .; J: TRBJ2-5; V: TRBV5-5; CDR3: CASSHPVVAGGKETQYF; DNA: TGTGCCAGCAGTCACCCGGTGGTAGCGGGGGGCAAAGAGACCCAGTACTTC
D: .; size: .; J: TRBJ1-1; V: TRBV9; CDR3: CASGQPMNTEAFF; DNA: TGTGCCAGCGGACAGCCCATGAACACTGAAGCTTTCTTT
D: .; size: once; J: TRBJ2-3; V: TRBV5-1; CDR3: CASSLEGASTDTQYF; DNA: TGCGCCAGCAGCTTGGAAGGGGCCAGCACAGATACGCAGTATTTT
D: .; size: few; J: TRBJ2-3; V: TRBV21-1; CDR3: CASSKKWDRGRADTQYF; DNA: TGTGCCAGCAGCAAAAAGTGGGACAGGGGGCGCGCAGATACGCAGTATTTT
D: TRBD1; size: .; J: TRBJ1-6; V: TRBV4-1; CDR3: CASSQVSQGQGFSPLHF; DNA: TGCGCCAGCAGCCAAGTTTCACAGGGACAGGGGTTTTCACCCCTCCACTTT
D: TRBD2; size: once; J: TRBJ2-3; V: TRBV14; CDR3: CASSQGLLAGGLDTQYF; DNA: TGTGCCAGCAGCCAAGGCCTACTAGCGGGTGGTTTAGATACGCAGTATTTT
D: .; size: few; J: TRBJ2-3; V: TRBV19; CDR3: CASSVDKNTATQYF; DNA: TGTGCCAGTAGTGTAGACAAGAACACAGCTACGCAGTATTTT
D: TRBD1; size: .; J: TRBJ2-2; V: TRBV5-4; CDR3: CASSFLVGQVNTGELFF; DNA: TGTGCCAGCAGCTTTCTCGTCGGACAGGTGAACACCGGGGAGCTGTTTTTT
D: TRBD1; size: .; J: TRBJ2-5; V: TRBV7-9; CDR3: CASSLGGTGVETQYF; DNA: TGTGCCAGCAGCTTAGGGGGGACAGGGGTAGAGACCCAGTACTTC
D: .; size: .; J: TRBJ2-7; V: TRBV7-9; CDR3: CASTGRGHYEQYF; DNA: TGTGCCAGCACAGGCAGGGGTCACTACGAGCAGTACTTC
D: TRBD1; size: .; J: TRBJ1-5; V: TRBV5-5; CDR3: CASSPDRGQGQPQHF; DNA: TGTGCCAGCAGCCCAGACAGGGGGCAGGGACAGCCCCAGCATTTT
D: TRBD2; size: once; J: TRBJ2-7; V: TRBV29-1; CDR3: CSVDGGLAGGAYEQYF; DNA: TGCAGCGTTGATGGTGGTTTAGCGGGGGGAGCCTACGAGCAGTACTTC
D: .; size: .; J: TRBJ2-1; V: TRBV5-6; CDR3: CASSLDGFGRSYNEQFF; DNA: TGTGCCAGCAGCTTGGATGGCTTTGGGCGCTCCTACAATGAGCAGTTCTTC
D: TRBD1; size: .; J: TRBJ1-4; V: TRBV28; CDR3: CASSLRDSREKLFF; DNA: TGTGCCAGCAGTTTACGGGACAGCAGGGAAAAACTGTTTTTT
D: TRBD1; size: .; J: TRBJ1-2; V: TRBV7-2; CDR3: CASSSGTGGIGYTF; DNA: TGTGCCAGCAGTTCCGGGACAGGGGGTATTGGCTACACCTTC
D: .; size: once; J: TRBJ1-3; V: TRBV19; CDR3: CASTREERGSGNTIYF; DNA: TGTGCCAGTACGAGGGAGGAGCGCGGATCTGGAAACACCATATATTTT
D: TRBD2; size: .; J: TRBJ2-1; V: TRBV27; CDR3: CASSRTSGGGYNEQFF; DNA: TGTGCCAGCAGCCGGACTAGCGGGGGAGGATACAATGAGCAGTTCTTC
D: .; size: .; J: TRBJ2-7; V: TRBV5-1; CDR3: CASSLAGGGPDEQYF; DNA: TGCGCCAGCAGCTTGGCTGGGGGGGGGCCTGACGAGCAGTACTTC
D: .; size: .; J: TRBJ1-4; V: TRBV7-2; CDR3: CASSLEQKNEKLFF; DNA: TGTGCCAGCAGCTTAGAACAGAAGAATGAAAAACTGTTTTTT
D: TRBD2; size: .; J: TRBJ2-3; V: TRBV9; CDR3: CASSLRAGGPADTQYF; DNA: TGTGCCAGCAGCCTCCGAGCGGGGGGGCCGGCAGATACGCAGTATTTT
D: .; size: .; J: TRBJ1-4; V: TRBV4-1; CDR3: CASRLQGSNEKLFF; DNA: TGCGCCAGCAGACTACAGGGATCCAATGAAAAACTGTTTTTT
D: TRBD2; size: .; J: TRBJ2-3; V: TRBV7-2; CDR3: CASSLSASARGGMYTQYF; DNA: TGTGCCAGCAGCTTATCGGCGAGCGCCCGGGGGGGCATGTATACGCAGTATTTT
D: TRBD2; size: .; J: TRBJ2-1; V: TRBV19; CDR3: CASSIGTGTSGYNEQFF; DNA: TGTGCCAGTAGTATAGGGACCGGGACTAGCGGATACAATGAGCAGTTCTTC
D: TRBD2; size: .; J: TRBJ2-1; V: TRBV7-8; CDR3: CASSPRGGQVYEQFF; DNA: TGTGCCAGCAGCCCGCGGGGGGGCCAAGTATATGAGCAGTTCTTC
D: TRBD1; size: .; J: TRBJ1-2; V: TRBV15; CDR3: CATSRDRDRGSYGYTF; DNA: TGTGCCACCAGCAGAGATCGAGACAGGGGCTCCTATGGCTACACCTTC
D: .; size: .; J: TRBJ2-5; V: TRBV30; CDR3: CAWSVLQGGRETQYF; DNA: TGTGCCTGGAGTGTACTGCAGGGGGGAAGGGAGACCCAGTACTTC
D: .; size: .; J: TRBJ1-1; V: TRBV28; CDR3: CASSLPVRNTEAFF; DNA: TGTGCCAGCAGTTTACCGGTGCGGAACACTGAAGCTTTCTTT
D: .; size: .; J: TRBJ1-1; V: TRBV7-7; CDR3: CASSLRQDTEAFF; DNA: TGTGCCAGCAGCTTACGGCAGGACACTGAAGCTTTCTTT
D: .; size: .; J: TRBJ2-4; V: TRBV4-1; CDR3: CASSQELQEAFGAKNIQYF; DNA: TGCGCCAGCAGCCAAGAATTGCAAGAGGCTTTTGGAGCCAAAAACATTCAGTACTTC
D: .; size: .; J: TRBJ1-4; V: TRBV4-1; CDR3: CASSLRQGLEKLFF; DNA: TGCGCCAGCAGCCTGAGGCAGGGCCTTGAAAAACTGTTTTTT
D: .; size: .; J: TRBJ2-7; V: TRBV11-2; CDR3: CASKDSDSYEQYF; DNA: TGTGCCAGCAAGGACAGTGACTCCTACGAGCAGTACTTC
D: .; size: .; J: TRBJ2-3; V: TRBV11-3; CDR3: CASSPSTDTQYF; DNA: TGTGCCAGCAGCCCGAGCACAGATACGCAGTATTTT
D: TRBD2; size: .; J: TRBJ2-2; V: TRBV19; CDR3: CASSLAGTTNTGELFF; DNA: TGTGCCAGTAGTCTTGCCGGGACTACTAACACCGGGGAGCTGTTTTTT
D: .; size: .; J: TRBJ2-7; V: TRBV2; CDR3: CASNREGYEQYF; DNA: TGTGCCAGCAACAGGGAAGGTTACGAGCAGTACTTC
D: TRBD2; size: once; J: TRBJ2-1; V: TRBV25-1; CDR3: CASSDPLAGGRYNEQFF; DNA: TGTGCCAGCAGTGACCCCCTAGCGGGGGGCCGATACAATGAGCAGTTCTTC
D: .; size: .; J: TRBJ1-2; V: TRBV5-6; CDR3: CASSLNTPDYGYTF; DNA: TGTGCCAGCAGCTTGAACACCCCAGACTATGGCTACACCTTC
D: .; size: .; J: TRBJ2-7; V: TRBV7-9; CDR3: CASSLGGGPYEQYF; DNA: TGTGCCAGCAGCCTAGGAGGGGGCCCCTACGAGCAGTACTTC
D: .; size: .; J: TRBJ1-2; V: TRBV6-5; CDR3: CASSTNRANYGYTF; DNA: TGTGCCAGCAGTACGAACAGGGCTAACTATGGCTACACCTTC
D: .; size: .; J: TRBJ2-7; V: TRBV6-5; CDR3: CASSKATGNYEQYF; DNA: TGTGCCAGCAGCAAAGCAACCGGGAACTACGAGCAGTACTTC